Presented here are 4 T cell receptor beta chains from one specimen sequenced in a study of blood T cell repertoires in COVID-19. Sequenced by immunoSEQ multiplex PCR; TCRdb stores in-frame clones only, minus some. This repertoire shows some 270,000 clones, approximately 90% found once; its top ten account for less than 3.5%. Sequencing input: PBMCs or T cells enriched from blood (not recorded which). The source of these receptors is a man aged 40-49 years who had been exposed to COVID-19.

The rearrangement uses TRBV9 and TRBJ2-3; TRBD2 matches at 13 bases. The CDR3 is 16 residues long. Germline V CDR1 and CDR2: SGDLS, YYNGEE. Trimming cost V 3 bases and J 4 bases; bases outside gene matches: 5. The CDR3 nucleotides are TGTGCCAGCAGCGCCGGGACTAGCGGGACCTCAGATACGCAGTATTTT. It specifies CASSAGTSGTSDTQYF. Combining the CDR3 with reference TRBV9 and TRBJ2-3 gives the whole variable domain DSGVTQTPKHLITATGQRVTLRCSPRSGDLSVYWYQQSLDQGLQFLIQYYNGEERAKGNILERFSAQQFPDLHSELNLSSLELGDSALYFCASSAGTSGTSDTQYFGPGTRLTVL.

V is TRBV7-9 and J is TRBJ2-7; no reliable D call. The germline V and J ends were trimmed by 3 bases and 2 bases, with 11 bases remaining between them. In germline, CDR1 is SEHNR, CDR2 FQNEAQ (reference sequence). The CDR3 contains 14 residues. CDR3 nucleotide sequence: TGTGCCAGCAGCTTCTCCAGTATCACCTACGAGCAGTACTTC. Its translation is CASSFSSITYEQYF.

The chain joins TRBV5-4 to TRBJ1-4, with a tentative D call TRBD1 (6 bases). Deletions cut 3 bases from V and 4 bases from J, with 13 bases between. The CDR3 totals 15 residues. Germline V gives CDR1 SGHNT, CDR2 YYREEE (reference sequence). This chain's CDR3 is CASSYRDNGNEKLFF. As DNA, the CDR3 is TGTGCCAGCAGCTACCGGGACAACGGTAATGAAAAACTGTTTTTT.

This rearrangement joins TRBV27 to TRBJ2-7; the match to TRBD1 covers 7 bases. This CDR3 comprises 14 residues. Germline lookup yields CDR1 MNHEY and CDR2 SMNVEV (reference sequence). The J segment lost 2 bases and the V segment lost 6 bases, leaving 7 bases of the junction unmatched. The CDR3 loop reads CASSSRDSAYEQYF. In DNA, the CDR3 is TGTGCCAGCAGCTCAAGGGACAGCGCCTACGAGCAGTACTTC.